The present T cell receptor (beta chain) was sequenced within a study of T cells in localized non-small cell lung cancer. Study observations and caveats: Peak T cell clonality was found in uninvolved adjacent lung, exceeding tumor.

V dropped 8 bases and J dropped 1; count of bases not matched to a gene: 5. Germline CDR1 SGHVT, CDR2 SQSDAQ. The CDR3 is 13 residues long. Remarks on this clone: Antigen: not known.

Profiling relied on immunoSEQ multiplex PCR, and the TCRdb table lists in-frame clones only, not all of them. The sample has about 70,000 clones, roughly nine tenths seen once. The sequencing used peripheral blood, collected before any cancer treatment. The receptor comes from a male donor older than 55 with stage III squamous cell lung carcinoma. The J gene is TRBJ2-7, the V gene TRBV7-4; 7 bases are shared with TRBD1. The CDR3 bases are TGTGCCAGCCCCCAGGGGGAGTCCTACGAGCAGTACGTC. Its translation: CASPQGESYEQYV.